The entry below describes one TCR beta chain. Its antigen is currently unknown. The sample comes from a study of beta chain features in type 1 diabetes. In the study overall: Cell yields, gender and age were comparable in patients and healthy donors. General study results and limits: There were fewer insertions and more deletions at the VDJ junctions of type 1 diabetes patients. Shorter TCRB CDR3s, moderately but significantly so, marked every one of the four CD4+ subsets in Type 1 diabetes patients. Cells with high TCR expression could be over-represented by cDNA sequencing.

Expressed TCRB transcripts were sequenced after all isolated RNA was converted to cDNA. The repertoire was sequenced with immunoSEQ multiplex PCR; TCRdb's copy has only in-frame clones and lacks some. The table shows hundreds of thousands of clones, with around an eighth occurring only once. CDR3 length equals 17 residues. J gave up 5 bases and V 4 bases, and 14 bases lay outside the gene matches. CDR1 SGDLS and CDR2 YYNGEE come from the germline V gene. Based on CD45RO/CCR7/CD25/CD127/CD95/CD27, CD4+ regulatory, stem cell-like memory, naive and central memory cells were sorted. The chain couples TRBV9 to TRBJ2-3; the match to TRBD1 covers 9 bases. Source material: naive CD4+ T cells from blood. The sequence was collected from a man aged 25 to 45 with type 1 diabetes. The CDR3 DNA is TGTGCCAGCAGCTCTCCCCCTGGGGACAGGGCGGGAGATACGCAGTATTTT. Its protein is CASSSPPGDRAGDTQYF.